The rows below give T cell receptor beta chains drawn from one sample of a study of T cell responses to AZD1222 COVID-19 vaccine. Produced via immunoSEQ multiplex PCR; TCRdb's table is partial and in-frame only. The repertoire consists of around 110,000 clones, with roughly 93% occurring once and the leading ten covering 2.5% to 3.5%. The specimen was peripheral blood, collected on day 0 of AZD1222 vaccination. The receptor source for this set is an adult in good health. The CDR3 runs from the conserved cysteine through the conserved F or W. D genes are given only for firm matches. Not all rows give a size; the values are once, few, many and, for expanded clones, a class.

clone_size: once
d_call: TRBD2
v_call: TRBV28
j_call: TRBJ2-7
cdr3_aa: CASSLILAGAGEQYF
cdr3_nt: TGTGCCAGCAGTTTAATCTTAGCGGGAGCCGGCGAGCAGTACTTC

clone_size: .
d_call: .
v_call: TRBV5-1
j_call: TRBJ1-1
cdr3_aa: CASSNVVKTEAFF
cdr3_nt: TGCGCCAGCAGTAATGTGGTTAAGACTGAAGCTTTCTTT

clone_size: .
d_call: .
v_call: TRBV10-2
j_call: TRBJ1-2
cdr3_aa: CASSELGYGYTF
cdr3_nt: TGCGCCAGCAGTGAGTTGGGCTATGGCTACACCTTC

clone_size: .
d_call: .
v_call: TRBV6-5
j_call: TRBJ2-5
cdr3_aa: CASQRSRGSKTQYF
cdr3_nt: TGTGCCAGCCAAAGGAGCAGGGGCTCGAAGACCCAGTACTTC

clone_size: once
d_call: .
v_call: TRBV12-3/TRBV12-4
j_call: TRBJ2-7
cdr3_aa: CASSRQAYEQYF
cdr3_nt: TGTGCCAGCAGCCGACAGGCCTACGAGCAGTACTTC

clone_size: .
d_call: .
v_call: TRBV4-1
j_call: TRBJ1-2
cdr3_aa: CASSQVPGYESHYGYTF
cdr3_nt: TGCGCCAGCAGCCAAGTCCCAGGGTACGAGAGTCACTACGGCTACACCTTC

clone_size: .
d_call: TRBD1
v_call: TRBV13
j_call: TRBJ1-2
cdr3_aa: CASSQDRVGYGYTF
cdr3_nt: TGTGCCAGCAGCCAGGACAGGGTGGGCTATGGCTACACCTTC

clone_size: .
d_call: .
v_call: TRBV30
j_call: TRBJ2-1
cdr3_aa: CAWYRVGNEQFF
cdr3_nt: TGTGCCTGGTACCGGGTTGGTAATGAGCAGTTCTTC

clone_size: .
d_call: .
v_call: TRBV27
j_call: TRBJ2-1
cdr3_aa: CASSGAPSYNEQFF
cdr3_nt: TGTGCCAGCAGTGGGGCTCCCTCCTACAATGAGCAGTTCTTC

clone_size: .
d_call: TRBD2
v_call: TRBV25-1
j_call: TRBJ2-7
cdr3_aa: CASSIAGGGYEQYF
cdr3_nt: TGTGCCAGCAGTATAGCGGGAGGTGGCTACGAGCAGTACTTC

clone_size: .
d_call: .
v_call: TRBV28
j_call: TRBJ1-1
cdr3_aa: CASSLRGAIEAFF
cdr3_nt: TGTGCCAGCAGTTTGCGGGGGGCTATTGAAGCTTTCTTT

clone_size: .
d_call: .
v_call: TRBV27
j_call: TRBJ1-4
cdr3_aa: CASSLSGGFENEKLFF
cdr3_nt: TGTGCCAGCAGTTTATCGGGAGGGTTCGAGAATGAAAAACTGTTTTTT

clone_size: .
d_call: .
v_call: TRBV19
j_call: TRBJ1-5
cdr3_aa: CATLGDPRGNQPQHF
cdr3_nt: TGTGCCACCCTTGGGGATCCCCGGGGCAATCAGCCCCAGCATTTT

clone_size: .
d_call: TRBD1
v_call: TRBV28
j_call: TRBJ1-4
cdr3_aa: CASSPLDRAAGKLFF
cdr3_nt: TGTGCCAGCAGCCCCTTGGACAGGGCGGCGGGAAAACTGTTTTTT

clone_size: .
d_call: .
v_call: TRBV12-3/TRBV12-4
j_call: TRBJ2-3
cdr3_aa: CASSLKFVDTQYF
cdr3_nt: TGTGCCAGCAGTCTGAAGTTCGTAGATACGCAGTATTTT

clone_size: .
d_call: .
v_call: TRBV28
j_call: TRBJ1-5
cdr3_aa: CASSFSGGTNQPQHF
cdr3_nt: TGTGCCAGCAGTTTCTCCGGGGGGACGAATCAGCCCCAGCATTTT

clone_size: .
d_call: TRBD1
v_call: TRBV27
j_call: TRBJ1-2
cdr3_aa: CASSTLRTGGGRYGYTF
cdr3_nt: TGTGCCAGCAGTACCCTCCGGACAGGGGGCGGGAGGTATGGCTACACCTTC

clone_size: .
d_call: .
v_call: TRBV15
j_call: TRBJ1-1
cdr3_aa: CATSREGAVTEAFF
cdr3_nt: TGTGCCACCAGCAGAGAGGGGGCGGTCACTGAAGCTTTCTTT

clone_size: once
d_call: TRBD1
v_call: TRBV5-6
j_call: TRBJ1-6
cdr3_aa: CASSVIGQVPNSPLHF
cdr3_nt: TGTGCCAGCAGCGTGATAGGACAGGTCCCTAATTCACCCCTCCACTTT

clone_size: .
d_call: .
v_call: TRBV10-1
j_call: TRBJ2-2
cdr3_aa: CASSEEGSYTGELFF
cdr3_nt: TGCGCCAGCAGTGAGGAGGGCTCTTACACCGGGGAGCTGTTTTTT

clone_size: .
d_call: .
v_call: TRBV7-3
j_call: TRBJ2-3
cdr3_aa: CASSLTGVRDTQYF
cdr3_nt: TGTGCCAGCAGCTTAACTGGGGTGAGGGATACGCAGTATTTT

clone_size: once
d_call: .
v_call: TRBV5-6
j_call: TRBJ2-1
cdr3_aa: CASTRNRNNEQFF
cdr3_nt: TGTGCCAGCACCAGAAACCGAAACAATGAGCAGTTCTTC

clone_size: .
d_call: TRBD2
v_call: TRBV10-2
j_call: TRBJ2-3
cdr3_aa: CASSLGTSPSTDTQYF
cdr3_nt: TGCGCCAGCAGTTTGGGGACTAGCCCGAGCACAGATACGCAGTATTTT

clone_size: .
d_call: .
v_call: TRBV30
j_call: TRBJ1-2
cdr3_aa: CAWNRAGGVGGYTF
cdr3_nt: TGTGCCTGGAATAGGGCCGGGGGGGTCGGTGGCTACACCTTC

clone_size: .
d_call: TRBD2
v_call: TRBV9
j_call: TRBJ2-5
cdr3_aa: CASSVEASGGQETQYF
cdr3_nt: TGTGCCAGCAGCGTAGAGGCTAGCGGGGGACAAGAGACCCAGTACTTC

clone_size: .
d_call: .
v_call: TRBV27
j_call: TRBJ1-6
cdr3_aa: CASRIAGTGNSPLHF
cdr3_nt: TGTGCCAGCAGGATTGCAGGGACGGGAAATTCACCCCTCCACTTT

clone_size: .
d_call: .
v_call: TRBV7-9
j_call: TRBJ1-1
cdr3_aa: CASSGETEAFF
cdr3_nt: TGTGCCAGCAGTGGTGAAACTGAAGCTTTCTTT

clone_size: few
d_call: .
v_call: TRBV28
j_call: TRBJ1-2
cdr3_aa: CASSAPLGSGLSYGYTF
cdr3_nt: TGTGCCAGCAGTGCTCCTTTAGGGTCAGGGTTAAGTTATGGCTACACCTTC

clone_size: .
d_call: TRBD2
v_call: TRBV28
j_call: TRBJ2-7
cdr3_aa: CASSGVPRRERGYEQYF
cdr3_nt: TGTGCCAGCAGTGGGGTCCCGAGGAGGGAGCGGGGCTACGAGCAGTACTTC

clone_size: .
d_call: .
v_call: TRBV5-5
j_call: TRBJ1-4
cdr3_aa: CASSLLRGEGIGEKLFF
cdr3_nt: TGTGCCAGCAGCTTGTTGAGGGGCGAGGGGATTGGAGAAAAACTGTTTTTT

clone_size: .
d_call: .
v_call: TRBV19
j_call: TRBJ2-7
cdr3_aa: CASSTRVGLNYEQYF
cdr3_nt: TGTGCCAGTAGTACTAGGGTCGGACTTAACTACGAGCAGTACTTC

clone_size: .
d_call: .
v_call: TRBV19
j_call: TRBJ2-2
cdr3_aa: CASRRDSNTGELFF
cdr3_nt: TGTGCCAGTAGACGGGACTCGAACACCGGGGAGCTGTTTTTT

clone_size: .
d_call: .
v_call: TRBV30
j_call: TRBJ2-7
cdr3_aa: CAWSHMEGYLVEQYF
cdr3_nt: TGTGCCTGGAGCCACATGGAGGGATACTTGGTCGAGCAGTACTTC

clone_size: .
d_call: .
v_call: TRBV5-1
j_call: TRBJ2-1
cdr3_aa: CASSLSPPPDEQFF
cdr3_nt: TGCGCCAGCAGCTTGTCCCCTCCGCCGGATGAGCAGTTCTTC

clone_size: .
d_call: .
v_call: TRBV4-1
j_call: TRBJ2-7
cdr3_aa: CASSQPRQGPYEQYF
cdr3_nt: TGCGCCAGCAGCCAACCCCGCCAGGGTCCGTACGAGCAGTACTTC

clone_size: .
d_call: .
v_call: TRBV7-9
j_call: TRBJ2-1
cdr3_aa: CASHQIYNEQFF
cdr3_nt: TGTGCCAGCCATCAGATCTACAATGAGCAGTTCTTC

clone_size: .
d_call: .
v_call: TRBV4-1
j_call: TRBJ1-2
cdr3_aa: CASSQGQGVGGYTF
cdr3_nt: TGCGCCAGCAGCCAGGGCCAGGGTGTGGGCGGCTACACCTTC

clone_size: .
d_call: TRBD2
v_call: TRBV24-1
j_call: TRBJ2-1
cdr3_aa: CATSDPLAGGGNEQFF
cdr3_nt: TGTGCCACCAGTGACCCTCTAGCGGGAGGTGGAAATGAGCAGTTCTTC

clone_size: .
d_call: .
v_call: TRBV29-1
j_call: TRBJ1-1
cdr3_aa: CSVNRDYTEAFF
cdr3_nt: TGCAGCGTAAACCGGGACTACACTGAAGCTTTCTTT

clone_size: once
d_call: TRBD1
v_call: TRBV7-8
j_call: TRBJ2-7
cdr3_aa: CASSSIMPGDRGSYEQYF
cdr3_nt: TGTGCCAGCAGCTCCATTATGCCTGGGGACAGGGGGTCCTACGAGCAGTACTTC

clone_size: .
d_call: .
v_call: TRBV6-4
j_call: TRBJ2-3
cdr3_aa: CASSDYLGSDTQYF
cdr3_nt: TGTGCCAGCAGTGATTACCTGGGGTCAGATACGCAGTATTTT

clone_size: .
d_call: TRBD1
v_call: TRBV9
j_call: TRBJ2-7
cdr3_aa: CASSVGQGPYEQYF
cdr3_nt: TGTGCCAGCAGCGTAGGACAGGGGCCCTACGAGCAGTACTTC

clone_size: once
d_call: .
v_call: TRBV10-3
j_call: TRBJ2-5
cdr3_aa: CAISEGLRETQYF
cdr3_nt: TGTGCCATCAGTGAGGGACTACGAGAGACCCAGTACTTC

clone_size: .
d_call: TRBD1
v_call: TRBV7-9
j_call: TRBJ1-2
cdr3_aa: CASSPRDRGDQKESYTF
cdr3_nt: TGTGCCAGCAGCCCTAGGGACAGGGGCGACCAGAAAGAGAGCTACACCTTC

clone_size: .
d_call: TRBD1
v_call: TRBV27
j_call: TRBJ1-5
cdr3_aa: CASSRQGVYSNQPQHF
cdr3_nt: TGTGCCAGCAGTCGTCAGGGGGTCTATAGCAATCAGCCCCAGCATTTT

clone_size: .
d_call: TRBD1
v_call: TRBV25-1
j_call: TRBJ1-5
cdr3_aa: CASSEQGAQPQHF
cdr3_nt: TGTGCCAGCAGTGAACAGGGGGCTCAGCCCCAGCATTTT

clone_size: .
d_call: .
v_call: TRBV5-1
j_call: TRBJ2-1
cdr3_aa: CASSLLYDYEQFF
cdr3_nt: TGCGCCAGCAGCTTATTATATGACTATGAGCAGTTCTTC

clone_size: .
d_call: TRBD2
v_call: TRBV7-7
j_call: TRBJ2-1
cdr3_aa: CASSSRLAVYNEQFF
cdr3_nt: TGTGCCAGCAGCTCGAGACTAGCGGTTTACAATGAGCAGTTCTTC

clone_size: .
d_call: TRBD1
v_call: TRBV2
j_call: TRBJ1-2
cdr3_aa: CASENRGYGYTF
cdr3_nt: TGTGCCAGCGAAAACAGGGGCTATGGCTACACCTTC